This TCR beta chain was sequenced for a study of cytomegalovirus exposure and HLA in healthy donors (dated by TCRdb to about 2017). A note on the overall study: An earlier analysis of roughly 570 of the donors reported roughly 300 Gb of sequence data and approximately 120 million unique TCR beta sequences obtained from approximately 180 million T cells. In a later analysis, previously published TCR beta repertoires from some 640 donors were re-analyzed and high-resolution HLA genotyping was added so that TCR occurrence patterns could be studied. Among some 400 genotyped donors of the cohort, an average of roughly 230,000 unique TCR beta nucleotide sequences was sequenced per donor, of which approximately 18% were non-productive. The later analysis used no new phenotypic data to find candidate immune exposures, relying instead on TCR beta sequences and their occurrence across donors. Of the roughly 400 genotyped donors, over 65% fell in the genetic ancestry cluster associated with self-reported Caucasian donors. Besides the first cohort of approximately 670 subjects, a separate validation cohort made up of roughly 130 different subjects was used. To decide whether each TCR beta V gene segment behaved as functional or pseudogenic, an earlier analysis of several hundred of the donors relied on high-throughput TCR beta sequencing. The study combined high-throughput TCR immunosequencing, statistical association of individual TCRs with disease status, and machine learning to predict cytomegalovirus infection status. Donor age, sex, ethnicity and CMV serostatus were collected together with the repertoire data. Both class I and class II loci were covered by HLA typing, at four-digit resolution. The study aimed to test whether cataloging public T cell receptors could reveal signatures of past pathogen exposure. All discovery cohort repertoires had been generated on a single sequencing platform. Genome-wide SNP genotypes for about 60% of the roughly 670 donors were used in a later genetic analysis, which treated that subset as a discovery cohort. A handful of DR-DQ haplotypes were handled as single units for association and clustering because linkage in the cohort was strong. An early release that covered 640 HLA-typed donors contained around 300 gigabases of sequencing data and 70 million to 100 million unique TCR sequences. The study profiled the T cell repertoires of about 640 subjects by immunosequencing and related them to cytomegalovirus serostatus. The number of donors typed differed by locus, with about 629-640 for A, B, C, DRB1 and DQB1, roughly 550 for DQA1, 606 for DPA1, and approximately 470 for DPB1. Paper-wide results and their limitations: The authors suggested that the approach could potentially be extended to other disease states and immunological phenotypes. While some public TCRs were present in many individuals, most TCR sequences turned up only very rarely across donors. Several of the top co-occurrence clusters appeared to be linked to parvovirus B19, influenza, CMV and Epstein-Barr virus, according to a later analysis. Specific HLA alleles were associated with 15,000 to 20,000 TCR beta sequences at a false discovery rate of 0.05 in a later analysis. Strong co-occurrence of HLA alleles, especially DR and DQ, made assigning TCR associations to individual alleles difficult. In a later analysis, HLA-associated TCR beta chains were found to be more clonally expanded and to have lower generation probabilities than equally common non-associated chains. A later analysis found that most CMV-associated TCR beta chains appeared HLA-restricted, with HLA associations seemingly driven largely by CMV exposure. Because HLA typing was missing for some donors at each locus, association tests included only the typed subset. Only TCR beta chains were sequenced in this cohort, and the absence of alpha or paired-chain data limited detectable features. A further reported finding was that TCR beta sequences accurately predicted the HLA-A and HLA-B alleles for most subjects in the first cohort. The classifier was reported to diagnose cytomegalovirus status with high specificity and sensitivity in both the original cohort and the validation cohort. According to a later analysis, TCR association rates differed among HLA loci, with DRB1 alleles showing the most associated TCRs and HLA-C alleles showing the fewest. The study gave a list of 150 to 200 TCR beta chains associated with cytomegalovirus. Because the 87-base-pair reads could not distinguish some IMGT-functional V segments, including TRBV6-2 and TRBV6-3, those segments were excluded. In vitro tests confirmed that a few of the cytomegalovirus-associated TCR beta chains recognize cytomegalovirus antigens. Roughly uniform sequencing depth across donors was assumed in presence/absence analyses, although this assumption may not hold. Linkage disequilibrium might explain the correlated functional status among segregating V segments, but an unknown experimental factor could not be ruled out. A later genetic analysis reported fewer N-insertions in productive TCRs among donors in an Asian-associated ancestry cluster than the roughly 700-donor mean. In an earlier analysis of roughly 500 of the donors, most TCR beta V segments appeared in productive rearrangements about 87% or about 30% of the time, broadly matching IMGT annotations. For the cohort, immune exposure information was limited to CMV serostatus. In a later genetic analysis, a missense DCLRE1C variant was associated with V-gene and J-gene trimming of TCR beta chains, and the association was replicated in an independent cohort. Some 15 rarely observed V segments, including chromosome 9 orphons, were excluded from the earlier analysis of about 600 of the donors because counts were too low. The sequencing pipeline was judged likely to have produced a cluster of highly shared sequence variants as a technical artifact.

Library preparation was by the immunoSEQ multiplex PCR assay. A mixture of 60 forward primers for TCR Vbeta segments and 13 reverse primers for TCR Jbeta segments was used in the multiplex PCR. Amplification of the CDR3 region of rearranged TCR beta genes was performed with a multiplex PCR assay on genomic DNA. On the Illumina HiSeq System, the amplified TCR beta libraries were sequenced as 87-base-pair reads. From the authors' description of their analysis: In a later analysis, roughly 80 million unique TCR beta chains were counted across the 650 to 700 repertoires, and some 10 million of these chains were shared by at least two donors. To remove PCR and sequencing errors, raw reads were error-corrected and collapsed into unique sequences using a nearest-neighbor algorithm that merged closely related sequences. V, D and J gene segments were assigned by aligning CDR3 sequences to IMGT reference sequences. For a sequence to be retained, at least a six-nucleotide match to both a V gene segment and a J gene segment was required. A rearrangement counted as productive if the CDR3 had no stop codons and remained in frame with V and J, and every other rearrangement counted as non-productive. Following IMGT convention, CDR3 was defined as the stretch from the second conserved V-encoded cysteine up to the conserved J-encoded phenylalanine. The earlier analysis of 587 of the donors excluded any sequence lacking an unambiguous match to a single V gene segment. In an earlier analysis of 587 of the donors, V segments were called functional above 56.7% productive rearrangements and were called segregating when the between-donor standard deviation exceeded 5%. A statistical classification framework was built for diagnosing cytomegalovirus status from the catalog of TCR beta chain sequences. In a later analysis, TCR nucleotide sequences were compared against IMGT/GENE-DB human TR gene sequences so that V and J genes could be assigned. Using the TCRdist pipeline, a later analysis assigned CDR3 sequences along with most-parsimonious VDJ recombination scenarios. In a later analysis, each TCR beta chain was defined by its CDR3 amino acid sequence together with its V-gene family, and reads lacking a unique V-gene family were excluded. A later analysis removed 500 to 650 highly shared, low-generation-probability nucleotide sequences to deal with suspected cross-contamination and a sequencing artifact. In a later analysis, a clonal expansion index was calculated for each public chain from normalized within-repertoire ranks of inferred template counts. In a later analysis, generation probabilities were computed with a VDJ recombination model fitted to out-of-frame rearrangements, and the resulting probabilities were checked against IGoR. In a later analysis, hypergeometric tests were used to score TCR-TCR, TCR-HLA and TCR-CMV co-occurrence, with a repertoire-size bias correction applied to TCR pairs. In a later analysis, false discovery rates were estimated by permuting HLA or CMV assignments 20 times. In a later analysis, co-occurring TCRs were grouped using DBSCAN, and TCRdist sequence similarity was added for clustering within HLA-allele-positive subsets. Repertoires with fewer than 30,000 or more than 120,000 public chains, plus five repertoires with anomalous nucleotide sharing, were excluded from co-occurrence clustering. TCRdb re-hosts the immuneACCESS table, in-frame sequences only. Its copies lack some clones; in the studies checked, an unresolved V gene accounts for under half of them, and the cause for the rest is not known. V, J and clone size derive from that table, while D and trimming were established from the DNA sequence. In this sample's table one finds around 110,000 clones. The ten largest make up 5.5% to 8% of the sample.

Remarks on this clone: Its antigen target is currently unknown.

In total, 666 healthy bone marrow donors made up the cohort. Cohort members were all nominally healthy when sampled, although unrecorded immune exposures were likely present. The donor tested CMV seropositive, placing the donor among the 250 to 300 seropositive members of the cohort. Each donor provided a peripheral blood sample, and peripheral blood mononuclear cells were used for TCR beta sequencing. Genomic DNA extraction from the blood cell samples was performed with the Qiagen DNeasy Blood Extraction Kit. At the junction V is shortened by 6 bases and J by 3 bases, with 11 bases in between. Including cysteine and phenylalanine, the CDR3 has 13 amino acids. The DNA shown is the 39-base CDR3, in frame from base 1. CDR1 and CDR2, looked up from the germline V gene (reference sequence), are MNHEY and SMNVEV.

This clonotype originated in a man aged 35-49 years in good health and CMV-seropositive. The rearranged segments are TRBV27 and TRBJ1-1, with the D gene uncertain. The material sequenced was PBMCs. The sequence in DNA is TGTGCCAGCAGGGGCCACCCGGACACTGAAGCTTTCTTT. The resulting protein is CASRGHPDTEAFF.